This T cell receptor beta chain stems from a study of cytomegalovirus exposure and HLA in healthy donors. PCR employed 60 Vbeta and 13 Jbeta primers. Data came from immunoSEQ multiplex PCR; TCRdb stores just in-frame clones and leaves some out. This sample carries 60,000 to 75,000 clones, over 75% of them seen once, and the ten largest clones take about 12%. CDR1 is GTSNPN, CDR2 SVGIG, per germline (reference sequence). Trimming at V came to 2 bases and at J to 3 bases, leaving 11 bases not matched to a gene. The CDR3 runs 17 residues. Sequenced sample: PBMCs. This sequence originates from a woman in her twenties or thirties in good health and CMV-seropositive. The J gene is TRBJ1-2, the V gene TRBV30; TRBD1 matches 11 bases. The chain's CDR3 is CAWSLSPGQGAYYGYTF. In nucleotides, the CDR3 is TGTGCCTGGAGTCTTTCCCCCGGACAGGGGGCGTACTATGGCTACACCTTC.